One and the same sample provided the 19 T cell receptor beta chains below, sequenced in a study of OX40 agonist ivuxolimab in advanced cancers. Clones were read by immunoSEQ multiplex PCR, and TCRdb kept only the in-frame ones, dropping some. The sample holds 50,000 to 75,000 clones, less than 90% seen once. The sequencing used CD4+ or CD8+ T cells sorted from blood, collected in a trial of the OX40 agonist ivuxolimab. Receptors were obtained from an adult with an advanced solid tumor such as melanoma, head and neck, liver or kidney cancer.

The genes are TRBV5-4 and TRBJ1-1, with D unresolved. Trimming removed 2 bases at V and 8 bases at J, with 13 bases between. The CDR3 has 13 residues. Germline CDR1 reads SGHNT; CDR2 reads YYREEE (reference sequence). Here the CDR3 DNA reads TGTGCCAGCAGCTTCGATACGTTTGGGGAAGCTTTCTTT. Translating it yields CASSFDTFGEAFF.

This clone was picked up one time. V is TRBV6-6 and J is TRBJ1-2; no firm D call. The CDR3 has 11 amino acids. V shed 7 bases and J shed 0 bases, with 3 bases lying between them. Germline V gene data show CDR1 as MNHNY and CDR2 as SVGAGI (reference sequence). CDR3 DNA: TGTGCCAGCAAAGCTAACTATGGCTACACCTTC. It is translated as CASKANYGYTF.

The V and J genes are TRBV5-1 and TRBJ2-3; the match to TRBD2 covers 8 bases. The CDR3 consists of 16 residues. In germline, CDR1 is SGHRS, CDR2 YFSETQ. The ends lost 6 bases at V and 2 bases at J; junction bases unmatched: 11. The CDR3 here is CASTPTPGLDTDTQYF. The CDR3 nucleotides are TGCGCCAGCACTCCAACCCCGGGACTAGACACAGATACGCAGTATTTT.

CDR3 coding DNA: TGTGCCAGCAAACAGTTTCTGATTCTACGAAGCTTGGCCAAAAACATTCAGTACTTC. As protein: CASKQFLILRSLAKNIQYF. V is TRBV2 and J is TRBJ2-4, with no clear D. Looked up from germline, CDR1 is SNHLY and CDR2 is FYNNEI. CDR3 size: 19 residues. V was pared by 7 bases and J by 1 base, with 26 bases between.

This rearrangement joins TRBV11-3 to TRBJ2-5; D perhaps matches TRBD1 (6 bases). V was cut by 2 bases and J by 4 bases, with 14 bases left in between. Germline CDR1 reads SGHNT; CDR2 reads YENEEA. The CDR3 runs to 15 residues. DNA of the CDR3: TGTGCCAGCAGCTTATTTGGGGGCAGGGTAGAGACCCAGTACTTC. Translated, it gives CASSLFGGRVETQYF.

J is TRBJ2-7 and V is TRBV5-1; possibly TRBD1 or TRBD2 for D (5 bases each). Germline loops: CDR1 SGHRS, CDR2 YFSETQ. The ends were cut back, 5 bases at V and 0 bases at J, with 15 bases in the middle. The length of the CDR3 is 15 residues. DNA of the CDR3: TGCGCCAGCAGTTGGGACGGGGTCAACTCCTACGAGCAGTACTTC. This sequence encodes CASSWDGVNSYEQYF.

To note about this clone: A read error may produce the germline difference seen at one junction end. The rearrangement links TRBV7-7 to TRBJ2-5, with 9 bases fitting TRBD2. The CDR3 contains 15 residues. CDR1 is SSHAT and CDR2 is FNYEAQ in the germline V gene (reference sequence). CDR3: CASSLYAGGQETQYF. As DNA, the CDR3 is TGTGCTAGCAGCTTATACGCGGGGGGGCAAGAGACCCAGTACTTC.

This chain uses TRBV15 with TRBJ2-7; TRBD2 matches at 8 bases. This CDR3 region has 15 residues. Per germline, CDR1 LNHNV and CDR2 YYDKDF (reference sequence). V shed 0 bases and J 5 bases; nucleotides not matched to a gene: 6. The DNA of the CDR3 is TGTGCCACCAGCAGAGATAACAGGCGGGGGGACGAGCAGTACTTC. Residues: CATSRDNRRGDEQYF.

This sequence joins TRBV30 and TRBJ2-2; 8 bases map to TRBD1. The CDR3 covers 15 residues. Germline V gene data show CDR1 as GTSNPN and CDR2 as SVGIG (reference sequence). After removal of 3 bases from V and 0 bases from J, the junction contained 3 bases not matched to a gene. The CDR3 DNA reads TGTGCCTGGAGGACAGGGGTATCGAACACCGGGGAGCTGTTTTTT. Translation: CAWRTGVSNTGELFF.

The V call is TRBV18, the J call TRBJ2-7, with no clear D. The V end lost 3 bases, the J end lost 4 bases, and 16 bases lay between the germline ends. The V gene's germline CDR1 is KGHSH and CDR2 LQKENI. The CDR3 is 15 amino acids. CDR3 coding DNA: TGTGCCAGCTCACCCGGAACTGGAGTGATTTACGAGCAGTACTTC. The encoded protein is CASSPGTGVIYEQYF.

This chain joins TRBV6-5 and TRBJ1-2, with a possible D match to TRBD1 (6 bases). Trimming took 2 bases from V and 3 from J, leaving 13 bases between them. CDR3 length: 15 amino acids. Germline V lookup: CDR1 MNHEY, CDR2 SVGAGI. This CDR3 reads CASSYDGGRDYGYTF. In DNA form, the CDR3 reads TGTGCCAGCAGTTACGACGGGGGGCGCGACTATGGCTACACCTTC.

CDR3 loop: CASSWIAGGPGEQYF. The CDR3 region has the DNA TGTGCCAGCAGCTGGATTGCGGGGGGGCCCGGCGAGCAGTACTTC. The chain links TRBV7-2 to TRBJ2-7, with 9 bases identical to TRBD2. There are 15 residues in the CDR3. With 4 bases clipped from V and 6 bases from J, the junction kept 10 bases outside the gene matches. Germline V gene data show CDR1 as SGHTA and CDR2 as FQGNSA.

The rearrangement uses TRBV14 and TRBJ1-3, with D unclear. Germline V gives CDR1 SGHDN, CDR2 FVKESK. The CDR3 totals 19 residues. Trimming cost V 2 bases and J 0 bases, with 20 bases left between them. The CDR3 coding sequence is TGTGCCAGCAGCCAACGAGGACGGAGGTCCTTCAACTCTGGAAACACCATATATTTT. This codes for CASSQRGRRSFNSGNTIYF.

The chain is built from TRBV5-6 and TRBJ2-5; the D gene could be TRBD1 or TRBD2 (5 bases each). The end of the DNA fits TRBJ2-7 better, so the J call may be wrong. The CDR3 length is 14 residues. The germline V gene encodes CDR1 SGHDT and CDR2 YYEEEE. In DNA form, the CDR3 reads TGTGCCAGCAGCTTGCCAGGGAGCTCCTACGAGCAGTACTTC. Translating it yields CASSLPGSSYEQYF.

The chain employs TRBV6-4 and TRBJ1-2; possibly TRBD1 for D (6 bases). V gave up 4 bases and J gave up 5 bases, with 11 bases separating them. This CDR3 is 13 amino acids long. Germline V lookup: CDR1 MRHNA, CDR2 SNTAGT. The CDR3: CASSVETGYGYTF. For the CDR3, the DNA is TGTGCCAGCAGTGTCGAGACAGGTTATGGCTACACCTTC.

The chain joins TRBV5-1 to TRBJ1-2; D is perhaps TRBD1 (5 bases). V dropped 5 bases and J dropped 13 bases, with 24 bases sitting between them. The CDR3 contains 14 residues. CDR1 and CDR2 from the germline V gene are SGHRS and YFSETQ. The CDR3 region is CASSQESGADLLTF. The CDR3 DNA reads as TGCGCCAGCAGTCAGGAGTCCGGGGCAGACCTTCTCACCTTC.

The rearrangement joins TRBV6-1 to TRBJ1-5, with 8 bases fitting TRBD1. The V gene's germline CDR1 is MNHNS and CDR2 SASEGT. This CDR3 contains 17 residues. The trim removed 1 base at V and 1 base at J, leaving 6 bases unmatched. CDR3 in amino acids: CASSEEAGGMSNQPQHF. The DNA of the CDR3 is TGTGCCAGCAGTGAAGAGGCAGGGGGCATGAGCAATCAGCCCCAGCATTTT.

This clone was detected only a few times. V is TRBV6-5 and J is TRBJ1-6, with D possibly matching TRBD1 (6 bases). CDR1 is MNHEY and CDR2 is SVGAGI in the germline V gene. With 2 bases removed from V and 10 bases from J, the gap between germline ends came to 15 bases. The CDR3 sequence is 15 residues long. In DNA, the CDR3 is TGTGCCAGCAGTTACGTGGCAGGGGAATACTCACCCCTCCACTTT. It encodes CASSYVAGEYSPLHF.

This clone was picked up a small number of times. The chain combines TRBV19 with TRBJ2-1, with a weak D call TRBD1 (6 bases). The germline gives CDR1 LNHDA, CDR2 SQIVND (reference sequence). The CDR3 has 15 residues. Trimming removed 5 bases from V and 8 bases from J, with 19 bases in between. CDR3 DNA: TGTGCCAGTAGTCGTATGCCGCCAGGGGTCCATGAGCAGTTCTTC. It yields the protein CASSRMPPGVHEQFF.